This TCR beta chain was recovered during a study of cytomegalovirus exposure and HLA in healthy donors (dated by TCRdb to about 2017). About the study as a whole: According to an earlier analysis of a few hundred of the donors, about 179 million T cells yielded approximately 120 million unique TCR beta sequences and about 280 Gb of sequence data. An early release that covered approximately 600 HLA-typed donors contained approximately 300 gigabases of sequencing data and tens of millions of unique TCR sequences. Among the roughly 400 genotyped donors, about 85% belonged to the genetic ancestry cluster associated with self-reported Caucasian donors. The study aimed to test whether cataloging public T cell receptors could reveal signatures of past pathogen exposure. The study used immunosequencing to profile the T cell repertoires of 600 to 850 subjects and linked those repertoires to cytomegalovirus serostatus. Along with the roughly 700-subject first cohort, a separate validation cohort of around 120 different subjects was used. The study combined high-throughput TCR immunosequencing, statistical association of individual TCRs with disease status, and machine learning to predict cytomegalovirus infection status. A later analysis re-examined previously published TCR beta repertoires from over 500 donors and added high-resolution HLA genotyping to investigate patterns of TCR occurrence. Rather than using new phenotypic data, the later analysis identified candidate immune exposures from TCR beta sequences and from how often those sequences occurred across donors. In an earlier analysis of around 540 of the donors, high-throughput TCR beta sequencing was used to judge whether each TCR beta V gene segment behaved as functional or pseudogenic. Alongside the repertoire data, information on donor age, sex, ethnicity and CMV serostatus was compiled. Genome-wide SNP genotypes for about three fifths of the 666 donors were used in a later genetic analysis, which treated that subset as a discovery cohort. All discovery cohort repertoires had been generated on a single sequencing platform. Both class I and class II loci were covered by HLA typing, at four-digit resolution. The number of typed donors differed by locus: roughly 620-630 for A, B, C, DRB1 and DQB1; roughly 510 for DQA1; 606 for DPA1; and roughly 470 for DPB1. Because of strong linkage in the cohort, 5 or 6 DR-DQ haplotypes were treated as single units for association and clustering. On average, around 240,000 unique TCR beta nucleotide sequences were sequenced per donor among a few hundred genotyped donors of the cohort, with roughly 19% of those sequences being non-productive. Broad study findings and their caveats: This cohort had only TCR beta chains sequenced, and the lack of alpha or paired-chain data limited which features could be detected. Linkage disequilibrium might explain the correlated functional status among segregating V segments, but an unknown experimental factor could not be ruled out. In a later analysis, more than 15,000 TCR beta sequences were associated with specific HLA alleles at a false discovery rate of 0.05. Cytomegalovirus status was reported to be diagnosed by the classifier with high specificity and sensitivity in both the original and validation cohorts. In the study, some 180 TCR beta chains were listed as associated with cytomegalovirus. Several of the top co-occurrence clusters appeared to be linked to parvovirus B19, influenza, CMV and Epstein-Barr virus, according to a later analysis. In a later analysis, HLA-associated TCR beta chains were found to be more clonally expanded and to have lower generation probabilities than equally common non-associated chains. The 87-base-pair reads could not distinguish some IMGT-functional V segments, including TRBV6-2 and TRBV6-3, so those segments were excluded. A group of highly shared sequence variants was considered likely to be a technical artifact of the sequencing pipeline. A later genetic analysis associated a missense DCLRE1C variant with V-gene and J-gene trimming of TCR beta chains, and an independent cohort replicated the association. According to a later analysis, most CMV-associated TCR beta chains appeared to be HLA-restricted, and the HLA associations seemed to be driven largely by CMV exposure. While some public TCRs were present in many individuals, most TCR sequences turned up only very rarely across donors. Because HLA typing was missing for some donors at each locus, association tests included only the typed subset. A later genetic analysis reported fewer N-insertions in productive TCRs among donors in an Asian-associated ancestry cluster than the roughly 650-donor mean. The authors suggested that the approach could potentially be generalized to other disease states and immunological phenotypes. A further reported finding was that TCR beta sequences accurately predicted the HLA-A and HLA-B alleles for most subjects in the first cohort. In an earlier analysis of roughly 560 of the donors, most TCR beta V segments were observed in productive rearrangements about 87% or about 30% of the time, broadly matching IMGT annotations. Immune exposure information for the cohort was limited to CMV serostatus. A few of the identified cytomegalovirus-associated TCR beta chains were confirmed in vitro to be specific for cytomegalovirus antigens. Roughly uniform sequencing depth across donors was assumed in presence/absence analyses, although this assumption may not hold. Because counts were too low, some 17 rarely observed V segments, including chromosome 9 orphons, were left out of the earlier analysis of 587 of the donors. Assigning TCR associations to individual alleles was difficult when HLA alleles, especially DR and DQ, strongly co-occurred. A later analysis found that TCR association rates varied across HLA loci, with DRB1 alleles showing the most associated TCRs and HLA-C alleles the fewest.

This clone has only one observation. Its antigen target is currently unknown. Base-call qualities are not available, and no considerably larger clone is one nucleotide away. The library was prepared using the immunoSEQ multiplex PCR assay. For the multiplex PCR, a mixture combining 60 forward primers for TCR Vbeta segments and 13 reverse primers for TCR Jbeta segments was used. A multiplex PCR assay on genomic DNA amplified the CDR3 region of rearranged TCR beta genes. The amplified TCR beta libraries were sequenced on the Illumina HiSeq System as 87-base-pair reads. The source study handled its data this way. In a later analysis, 70 million to 95 million unique TCR beta chains were counted across the 650 to 700 repertoires, and about 9.9 million of these chains were shared by at least two donors. A nearest-neighbor algorithm error-corrected the raw reads and collapsed the reads into unique sequences, merging closely related sequences to remove PCR and sequencing errors. V, D and J gene segments were assigned by aligning CDR3 sequences to IMGT reference sequences. Each retained sequence needed at least a six-nucleotide match to both a V gene segment and a J gene segment. A rearrangement counted as productive if the CDR3 had no stop codons and remained in frame with V and J, and every other rearrangement counted as non-productive. Following IMGT convention, CDR3 was defined as the stretch from the second conserved V-encoded cysteine to the conserved J-encoded phenylalanine. In an earlier analysis of some 550 of the donors, sequences lacking an unambiguous match to a single V gene segment were excluded. In an earlier analysis of a few hundred of the donors, a V segment was called functional when productive rearrangements were above 56.7%, and segregating when the standard deviation between donors exceeded 5%. A statistical classification framework was built to diagnose cytomegalovirus status from the catalog of TCR beta chain sequences. In a later analysis, V and J genes were assigned by comparing TCR nucleotide sequences against IMGT/GENE-DB human TR gene sequences. The TCRdist pipeline was used in a later analysis to assign CDR3 sequences and most-parsimonious VDJ recombination scenarios. A later analysis defined each TCR beta chain by its CDR3 amino acid sequence plus V-gene family, and excluded reads lacking a unique V-gene family. To address suspected cross-contamination and a sequencing artifact, a later analysis removed around 600 highly shared, low-generation-probability nucleotide sequences. For each public chain, a later analysis derived a clonal expansion index from normalized ranks of inferred template counts within each repertoire. Generation probabilities in a later analysis came from a VDJ recombination model fitted to out-of-frame rearrangements, and those results were checked against IGoR. Hypergeometric tests were used in a later analysis to score TCR-TCR, TCR-HLA and TCR-CMV co-occurrence, with a repertoire-size bias correction applied to the TCR pairs. In a later analysis, false discovery rates were estimated by permuting HLA or CMV assignments 20 times. In a later analysis, co-occurring TCRs were grouped using DBSCAN, and TCRdist sequence similarity was added for clustering within HLA-allele-positive subsets. For co-occurrence clustering, repertoires with fewer than 30,000 or more than 120,000 public chains were excluded, along with five repertoires with anomalous nucleotide sharing. The immuneACCESS repertoire file appears here via TCRdb, limited to in-frame rearrangements. These files lack a portion of the clones; in checked studies, under half of the deficit traces to unresolved V genes, and the cause of the others is not known. Clone size and V and J calls were adopted from that table, with D and trimming inferred from the DNA. The sample contains about 150,000 clones, around 84% of them found a single time. Of the sample, around 5.6% falls within the top ten clones.

The CDR1 and CDR2 encoded by the germline V gene are WSHSY and SAAADI. V is clipped by 3 bases and J by 9 bases, and the sequence between their germline boundaries is 21 bases long. The CDR3 runs 15 amino acids, cysteine and phenylalanine included. The entry retains the CDR3 DNA only, 45 bases that are in frame from base 1. The cohort was made up of under 800 healthy bone marrow donors. At the time of sampling, every cohort member was nominally healthy, though immune exposures that went unrecorded were likely present. The donor tested CMV seropositive, placing the donor among the roughly 270 seropositive members of the cohort. Each donor provided a peripheral blood sample, and peripheral blood mononuclear cells were used for TCR beta sequencing. Genomic DNA extraction from the blood cell samples was performed with the Qiagen DNeasy Blood Extraction Kit.

The chain is encoded by TRBV10-2 joined to TRBJ2-7; the D segment could be TRBD1, given 6 matching bases. Sequences were obtained from PBMCs. The clonotype comes from a woman aged 40 to 50 in good health and CMV-seropositive. The nucleotide sequence reads TGCGCCAGCAGTGATCCCGGGACAACTTATGGAGGGCAGTACTTC. Translation gives CASSDPGTTYGGQYF.